This TCR beta chain is from a study of cytomegalovirus exposure and HLA in healthy donors. Germline V lookup: CDR1 LNHDA, CDR2 SQIVND (reference sequence). The CDR3 totals 13 residues. V was pared by 7 bases and J by 5 bases, with 6 bases of the junction left unmatched. This PCR relied on a set of 60 Vbeta primers and 13 Jbeta primers. Sequencing was performed with immunoSEQ multiplex PCR; in TCRdb, only in-frame clones are kept and a portion is missing. Among 130,000 to 150,000 clones, roughly three quarters were seen once, and the ten largest hold more than 4%. This clone has only one observation. V is TRBV19 and J is TRBJ1-1; 8 bases are a match to TRBD1. Sequenced sample: PBMCs. The TCR sequence derives from a man in his 60s in good health and CMV-seronegative. CDR3 nucleotide sequence: TGTGCCAGTAAGGACAGGGAAGAGACTGAAGCTTTCTTT. Amino acid sequence: CASKDREETEAFF.